This is a list of T cell receptor beta chains from one sample in a study of CD8 T cells in ankylosing spondylitis. MiXCR, applied by TCRdb to the 5' RACE reads, yields one record per CDR3 protein. The table shows under 850,000 distinct CDR3 sequences, with about 20% occurring only once. Material for sequencing was blood, either unsorted or a sorted T cell fraction (not recorded which). These receptors came from a male donor with ankylosing spondylitis. Both conserved end residues are trimmed from each CDR3. A D gene is named only where the DNA matches it firmly.

CDR3 length	D gene	V gene	J gene	CDR3 protein
14	.	TRBV6-5	TRBJ1-3	ASSYSSGFSGNTIY
13	.	TRBV20-1	TRBJ1-3	SARMTVTSGNTIY
13	TRBD2	TRBV5-1	TRBJ2-1	ASSLAAGVKGEQF
12	.	TRBV20-1	TRBJ1-5	SASDRRGNQPQH
13	.	TRBV5-5	TRBJ1-1	ASNLRSGSGTEAF
11	.	TRBV29-1	TRBJ1-2	SVRWGSRDGYT
13	TRBD1	TRBV2	TRBJ1-5	ASTEDRGSVQPQH
13	.	TRBV4-3	TRBJ1-6	ASSQATNVNSPLH
13	.	TRBV12-3/TRBV12-4	TRBJ1-1	ASSPQIGGELQAF
13	.	TRBV14	TRBJ1-2	ASSYRTDFNYGYT